Reported below is one TCR beta chain. Its antigen is not known. These data originate in a study of shared clonotypes between healthy human individuals. Study-wide results and limits: Donor clonotype sharing was expected to depend on sequencing depth.

Assay: immunoSEQ multiplex PCR; the TCRdb copy retains only in-frame clones and omits some. The sample contains a few hundred thousand clones, roughly 72% of which appear only once. The CDR3 length is 14 residues. Germline V gives CDR1 LNHNV, CDR2 YYDKDF (reference sequence). Trimming took 1 base from V and 0 from J, leaving 6 bases between them. The chain has TRBV15 and TRBJ1-1; no clear D. This receptor was obtained from a woman between 40 and 55 years old in good health. Some clones in this sample may be carry-over from other donors' samples. Sequenced input: PBMCs. The CDR3 region is CATSRGGLNTEAFF. The CDR3 DNA reads TGTGCCACCAGCAGAGGGGGTCTGAACACTGAAGCTTTCTTT.